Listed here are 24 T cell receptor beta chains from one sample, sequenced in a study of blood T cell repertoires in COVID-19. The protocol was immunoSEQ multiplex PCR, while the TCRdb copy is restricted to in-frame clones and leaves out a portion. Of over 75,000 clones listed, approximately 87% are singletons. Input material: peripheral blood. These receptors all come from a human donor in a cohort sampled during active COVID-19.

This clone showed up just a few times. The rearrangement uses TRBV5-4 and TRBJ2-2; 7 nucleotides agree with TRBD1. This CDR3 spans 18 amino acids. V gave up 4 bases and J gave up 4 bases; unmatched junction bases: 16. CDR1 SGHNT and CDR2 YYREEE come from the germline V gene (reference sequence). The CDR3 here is CASSPRWTGQPVTGELFF. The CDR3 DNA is TGTGCCAGCAGCCCCCGGTGGACAGGACAGCCGGTCACCGGGGAGCTGTTTTTT.

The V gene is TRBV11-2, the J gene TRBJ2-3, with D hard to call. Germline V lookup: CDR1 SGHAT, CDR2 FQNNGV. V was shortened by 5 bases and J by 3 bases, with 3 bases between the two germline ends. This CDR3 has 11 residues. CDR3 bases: TGTGCCAGCAGCCCGACAGATACGCAGTATTTT. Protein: CASSPTDTQYF.

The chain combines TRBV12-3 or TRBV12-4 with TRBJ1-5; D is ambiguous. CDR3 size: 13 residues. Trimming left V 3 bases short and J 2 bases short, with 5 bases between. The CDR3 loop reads CASSLGRNQPQHF. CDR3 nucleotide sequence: TGTGCCAGCAGTTTGGGCCGCAATCAGCCCCAGCATTTT.

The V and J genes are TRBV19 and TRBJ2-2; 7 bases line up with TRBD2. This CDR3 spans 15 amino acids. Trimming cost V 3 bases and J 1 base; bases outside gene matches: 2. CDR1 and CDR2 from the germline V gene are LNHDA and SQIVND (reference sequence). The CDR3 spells CASSIPGGNTGELFF. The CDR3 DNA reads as TGTGCCAGTAGTATCCCGGGGGGGAACACCGGGGAGCTGTTTTTT.

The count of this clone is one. The CDR3 reads CASSPGLAGRNLYF. In DNA form, the CDR3 reads TGTGCCAGTAGCCCGGGACTAGCGGGACGCAATCTGTATTTT. The V gene is TRBV19, the J gene TRBJ2-3; 13 bases are shared with TRBD2. Germline CDR1 LNHDA, CDR2 SQIVND (reference sequence). The CDR3 totals 14 residues. The V and J ends lost 6 bases and 14 bases, in that order; junction bases with no gene match: 11.

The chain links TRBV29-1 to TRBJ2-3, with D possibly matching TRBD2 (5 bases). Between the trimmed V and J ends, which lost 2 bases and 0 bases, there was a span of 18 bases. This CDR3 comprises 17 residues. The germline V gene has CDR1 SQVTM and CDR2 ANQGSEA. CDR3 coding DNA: TGCAGCGTTGAAACTTGGAAGAGGGCCCTCAGCACAGATACGCAGTATTTT. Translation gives CSVETWKRALSTDTQYF.

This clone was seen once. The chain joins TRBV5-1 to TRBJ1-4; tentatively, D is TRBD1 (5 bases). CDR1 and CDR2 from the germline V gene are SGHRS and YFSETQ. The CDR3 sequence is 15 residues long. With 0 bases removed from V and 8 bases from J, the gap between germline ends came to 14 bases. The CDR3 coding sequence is TGCGCCAGCAGCTTGGACAGGCGACCGTCAGAAAAACTGTTTTTT. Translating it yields CASSLDRRPSEKLFF.

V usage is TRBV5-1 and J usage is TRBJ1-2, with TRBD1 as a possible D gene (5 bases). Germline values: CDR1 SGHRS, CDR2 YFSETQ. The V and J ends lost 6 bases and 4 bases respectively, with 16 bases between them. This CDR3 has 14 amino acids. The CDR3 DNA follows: TGCGCCAGCACCGTTAACGGGGGTTCCTATGGCTACACCTTC. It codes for CASTVNGGSYGYTF.

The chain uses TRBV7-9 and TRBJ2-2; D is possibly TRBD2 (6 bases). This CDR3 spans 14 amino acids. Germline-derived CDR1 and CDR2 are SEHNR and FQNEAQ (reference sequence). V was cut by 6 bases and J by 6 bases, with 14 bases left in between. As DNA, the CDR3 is TGTGCCAGCAGGGTGGCACTAGCCGCCGGGGAGCTGTTTTTT. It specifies CASRVALAAGELFF.

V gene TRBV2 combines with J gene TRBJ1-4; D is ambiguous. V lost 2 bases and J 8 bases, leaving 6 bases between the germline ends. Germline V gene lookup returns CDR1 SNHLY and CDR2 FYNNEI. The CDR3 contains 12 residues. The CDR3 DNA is TGTGCCAGCAGTGAACCCCTCGAAAAACTGTTTTTT. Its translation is CASSEPLEKLFF.

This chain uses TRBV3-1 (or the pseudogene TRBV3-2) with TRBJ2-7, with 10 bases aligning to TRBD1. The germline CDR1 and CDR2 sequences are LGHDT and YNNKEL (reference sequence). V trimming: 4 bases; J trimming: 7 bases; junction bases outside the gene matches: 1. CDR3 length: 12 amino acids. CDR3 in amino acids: CASSRDRGEQYF. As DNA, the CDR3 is TGTGCCAGCAGCCGGGACAGGGGTGAGCAGTACTTC.

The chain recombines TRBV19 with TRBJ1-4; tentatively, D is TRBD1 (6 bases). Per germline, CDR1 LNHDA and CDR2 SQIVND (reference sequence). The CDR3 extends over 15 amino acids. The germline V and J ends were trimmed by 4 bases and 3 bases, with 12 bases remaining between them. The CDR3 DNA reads TGTGCCAGTAGTACAACAGGGACGGCTAATGAAAAACTGTTTTTT. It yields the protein CASSTTGTANEKLFF. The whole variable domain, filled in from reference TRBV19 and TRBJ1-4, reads DGGITQSPKYLFRKEGQNVTLSCEQNLNHDAMYWYRQDPGQGLRLIYYSQIVNDFQKGDIAEGYSVSREKKESFPLTVTSAQKNPTAFYLCASSTTGTANEKLFFGSGTQLSVL.

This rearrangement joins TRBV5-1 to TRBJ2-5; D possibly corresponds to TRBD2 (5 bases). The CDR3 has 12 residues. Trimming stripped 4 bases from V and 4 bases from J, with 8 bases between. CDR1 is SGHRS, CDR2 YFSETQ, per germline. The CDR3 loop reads CASSPRGETQYF. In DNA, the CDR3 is TGCGCCAGCAGCCCACGGGGAGAGACCCAGTACTTC.

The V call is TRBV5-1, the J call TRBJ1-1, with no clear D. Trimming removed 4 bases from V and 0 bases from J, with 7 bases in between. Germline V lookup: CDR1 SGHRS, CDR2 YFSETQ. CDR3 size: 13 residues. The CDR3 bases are TGCGCCAGCAGCATGACACTGAACACTGAAGCTTTCTTT. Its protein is CASSMTLNTEAFF. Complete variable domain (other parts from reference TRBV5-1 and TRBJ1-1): KAGVTQTPRYLIKTRGQQVTLSCSPISGHRSVSWYQQTPGQGLQFLFEYFSETQRNKGNFPGRFSGRQFSNSRSEMNVSTLELGDSALYLCASSMTLNTEAFFGQGTRLTVV.

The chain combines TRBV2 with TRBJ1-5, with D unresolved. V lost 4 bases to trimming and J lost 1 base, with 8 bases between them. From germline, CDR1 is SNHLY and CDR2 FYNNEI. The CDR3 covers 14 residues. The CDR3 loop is CASSGEVSNQPQHF. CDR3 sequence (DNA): TGTGCCAGCAGTGGAGAGGTCAGCAATCAGCCCCAGCATTTT.

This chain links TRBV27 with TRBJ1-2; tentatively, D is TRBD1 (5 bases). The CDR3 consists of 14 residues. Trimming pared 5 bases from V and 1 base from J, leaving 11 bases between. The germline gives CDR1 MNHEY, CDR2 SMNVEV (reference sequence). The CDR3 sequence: CASSPRQHNYGYTF. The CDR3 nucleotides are TGTGCCAGCAGTCCCAGACAGCATAACTATGGCTACACCTTC.

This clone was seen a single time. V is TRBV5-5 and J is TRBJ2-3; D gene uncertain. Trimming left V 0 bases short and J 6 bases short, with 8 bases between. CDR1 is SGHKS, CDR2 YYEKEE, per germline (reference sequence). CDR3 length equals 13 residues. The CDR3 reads CASSLVSRDTQYF. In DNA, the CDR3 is TGTGCCAGCAGCTTGGTATCCCGGGATACGCAGTATTTT.

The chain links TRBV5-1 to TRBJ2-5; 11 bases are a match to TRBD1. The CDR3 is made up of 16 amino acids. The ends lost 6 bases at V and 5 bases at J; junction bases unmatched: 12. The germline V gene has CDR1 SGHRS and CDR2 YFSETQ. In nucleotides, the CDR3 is TGCGCCAGCATCACCGGGACAGGGGGTTTTGGGGAGACCCAGTACTTC. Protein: CASITGTGGFGETQYF. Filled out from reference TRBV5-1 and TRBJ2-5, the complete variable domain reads KAGVTQTPRYLIKTRGQQVTLSCSPISGHRSVSWYQQTPGQGLQFLFEYFSETQRNKGNFPGRFSGRQFSNSRSEMNVSTLELGDSALYLCASITGTGGFGETQYFGPGTRLLVL.

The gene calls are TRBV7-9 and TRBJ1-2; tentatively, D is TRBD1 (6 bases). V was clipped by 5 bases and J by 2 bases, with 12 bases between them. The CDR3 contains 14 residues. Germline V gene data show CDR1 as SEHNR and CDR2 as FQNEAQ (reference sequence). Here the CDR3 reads CASSHRTANYGYTF. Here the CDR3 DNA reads TGTGCCAGCAGCCACAGGACAGCCAACTATGGCTACACCTTC. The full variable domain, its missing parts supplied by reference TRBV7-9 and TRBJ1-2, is DTGVSQNPRHKITKRGQNVTFRCDPISEHNRLYWYRQTLGQGPEFLTYFQNEAQLEKSRLLSDRFSAERPKGSFSTLEIQRTEQGDSAMYLCASSHRTANYGYTFGSGTRLTVV.

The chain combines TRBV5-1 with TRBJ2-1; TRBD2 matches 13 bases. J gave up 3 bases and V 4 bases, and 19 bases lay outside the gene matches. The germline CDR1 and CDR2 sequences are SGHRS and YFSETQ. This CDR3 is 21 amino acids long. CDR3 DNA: TGCGCCAGCAGCCCCCGGACTAGCGGGAGAGGGACTAGCAGCCTCTACAATGAGCAGTTCTTC. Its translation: CASSPRTSGRGTSSLYNEQFF.

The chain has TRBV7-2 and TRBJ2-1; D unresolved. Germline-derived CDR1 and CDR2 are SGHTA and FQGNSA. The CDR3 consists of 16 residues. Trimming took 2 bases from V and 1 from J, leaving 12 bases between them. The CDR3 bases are TGTGCCAGCAGCTTATCTCAACCAGTTTCCTACAATGAGCAGTTCTTC. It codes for CASSLSQPVSYNEQFF.

The CDR3 nucleotides are TGTGCCAGCAGCTTGAATATGAACACTGAAGCTTTCTTT. The encoded protein is CASSLNMNTEAFF. The chain employs TRBV5-6 and TRBJ1-1, with unresolved D. V was shortened by 1 base and J by 0 bases, with 4 bases between the two germline ends. Germline values: CDR1 SGHDT, CDR2 YYEEEE. The CDR3 is made up of 13 amino acids.

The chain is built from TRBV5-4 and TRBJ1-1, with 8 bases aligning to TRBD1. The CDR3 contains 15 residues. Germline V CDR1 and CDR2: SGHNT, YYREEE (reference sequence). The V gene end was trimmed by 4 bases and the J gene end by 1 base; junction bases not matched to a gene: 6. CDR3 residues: CASSARTGSNTEAFF. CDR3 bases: TGTGCCAGCAGCGCCCGGACAGGGTCGAACACTGAAGCTTTCTTT.

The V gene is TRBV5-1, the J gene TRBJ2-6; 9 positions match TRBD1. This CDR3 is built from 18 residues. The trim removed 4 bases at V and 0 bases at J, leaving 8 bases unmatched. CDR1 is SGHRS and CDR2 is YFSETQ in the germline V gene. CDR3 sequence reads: CASSGGGTGFSGANVLTF. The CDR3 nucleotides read TGCGCCAGCAGCGGGGGAGGGACAGGGTTCTCTGGGGCCAACGTCCTGACTTTC.